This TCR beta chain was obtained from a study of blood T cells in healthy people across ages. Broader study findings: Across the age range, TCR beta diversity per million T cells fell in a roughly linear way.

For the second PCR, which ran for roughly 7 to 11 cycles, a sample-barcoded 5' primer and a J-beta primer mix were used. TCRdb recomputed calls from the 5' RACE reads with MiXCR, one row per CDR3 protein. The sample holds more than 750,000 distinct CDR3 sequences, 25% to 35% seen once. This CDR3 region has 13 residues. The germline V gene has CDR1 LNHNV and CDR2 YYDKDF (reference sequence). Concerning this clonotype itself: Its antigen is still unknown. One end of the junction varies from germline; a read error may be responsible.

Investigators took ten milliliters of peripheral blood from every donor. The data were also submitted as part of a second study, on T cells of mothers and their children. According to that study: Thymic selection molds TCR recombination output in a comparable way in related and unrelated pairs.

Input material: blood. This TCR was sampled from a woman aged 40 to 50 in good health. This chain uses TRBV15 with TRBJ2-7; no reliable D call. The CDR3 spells CAASLEMSYEQYF. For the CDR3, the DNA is TGTGCCGCCAGCCTCGAAATGTCCTACGAGCAGTACTTC. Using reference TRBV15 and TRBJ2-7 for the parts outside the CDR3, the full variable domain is DAMVIQNPRYQVTQFGKPVTLSCSQTLNHNVMYWYQQKSSQAPKLLFHYYDKDFNNEADTPDNFQSRRPNTSFCFLDIRSPGLGDTAMYLCAASLEMSYEQYFGPGTRLTVT.